This TCR beta chain was recovered during a study of long-term antiretroviral therapy in people with HIV (dated by TCRdb to between 2021 and 2023). Broadly, across the study: Collection of the earliest samples took place about a decade ahead of the 2015 WHO recommendation for immediate ART, at a time when ART was typically delayed until CD4 counts fell. Whether ART initiation and durable HIV suppression were associated with changes in peripheral blood TRB repertoire composition and diversity was tested in a retrospective serial study. A total of roughly 200 cryopreserved PBMC samples came from 25 to 30 adults with confirmed HIV infection and were collected serially over a mean of about six years (range 1-12). Of the roughly 30 participants with HIV, approximately twelve were female. No cross-contamination during QIAcube processing was seen in test extractions of a monoclonal T-cell line run alongside a few dozen polyclonal samples.

Clipping removes 1 base from V and 4 bases from J, with 4 as the unmatched junction base count. The germline V gene sets CDR1 to SGHNT and CDR2 to YENEEA. The CDR3 holds 16 amino acids from the cysteine to the phenylalanine. Only the CDR3 DNA is retained, 48 bases long and in frame from the first base. Notes on this clone: Its target antigen remains unknown. Base qualities are not provided; no much larger clone lies one nucleotide away.

The immunoSEQ hsTCRB v3.0 assay was used at survey level resolution to sequence the TRB variable region. TRB sequencing targeted a depth of about 40,000-55,000 T-cell genomes per sample. An Illumina MiSeq with a v3 150-cycle kit was used to sequence the pooled TRB libraries. From the authors' description of their analysis: Repertoire analysis was performed in R inside a reproducible Nextflow workflow that covered QC, data transformation and analysis. LymphoSeq2, an R package for exploring AIRR-Seq data, was used to implement the custom analyses. Several samples that yielded fewer than 5000 total TRB sequences were excluded, so that more than 150 HIV repertoires were analyzed. Among the 180 to 200 HIV repertoires that were kept, roughly 58 were collected before ART initiation and 120 to 140 were collected after ART initiation. Each repertoire was downsampled to 5000 TRB nucleotide sequences, and summary statistics were averaged across 100 downsampling iterations. TRB sequences were retained for analysis only if CDR3 regions of at least seven amino acids were present. Diversity was assessed using a clonality score derived from Shannon entropy and using the Gini coefficient. In repertoire networks, the top 5000 CDR3 amino acid sequences were linked whenever an edit distance of one separated two sequences. For TRB CDR3 amino acid sequences, GLIPH2 was used to predict antigen specificity groups and MHC restriction. To flag known associations with CMV, EBV, HIV or tissue antigens, CDR3 amino acid sequences were compared against VDJdb and McPAS-TCR. Pre-ART, post-ART and control groups were compared with Wilcoxon signed-rank tests and Holm-Bonferroni correction. TCRdb obtained this table from immuneACCESS and retained in-frame rearrangements with V and J assigned. These tables miss some clones; where compared with another copy, unresolved V genes account for less than half of the shortfall, and the remainder is unexplained. Clone size and V and J calls were adopted from that table, with D and trimming inferred from the DNA. Present in this sample are 17,000 or so clones, around 79% of which were seen just once. The ten top clones hold approximately 8.2% of the sample.

To be included, a participant needed at least one PBMC sample from before ART initiation plus at least two post-ART samples. All participants with HIV were treated in the United States of America. Before DNA extraction, cryopreserved samples of roughly 0.9-11 million PBMC were thawed and washed. At the time of the earliest PBMC sample for each participant with HIV, ages ranged from about 23 to 60 years. Per participant, PBMC samples came from 1-4 timepoints prior to ART initiation and 2-8 timepoints following ART initiation, for a median of 7 samples. For every participant, serial HIV viral load, CD4+ T-cell count, ART history and demographic data were obtained. Genomic DNA was extracted from unsorted PBMC with a Qiagen kit on a QIAcube, processed in batches of 12 samples. The paper as a whole reports these results and caveats: Unsorted PBMC were profiled instead of sorted CD4+ and CD8+ T cells because pre-ART samples had limited cell numbers. The samples were dated from the mid-2000s to the late 2010s, and the ART regimens that were used may be less effective than current ART regimens. Inferences about post-ART repertoire changes are limited because no data were available on ART adherence, viral resistance or therapy changes. A significant increase in TRB diversity was found to be associated with ART initiation, although TRB diversity was observed to remain significantly below that of transplant donor controls even after long-term ART. Expanded TRB clones identified before ART initiation dominated the repertoire at all time points, although this dominance fluctuated and declined in many PLHIV after ART. Owing to limited PBMC availability, only the TCR beta chain was sequenced, without alpha chain pairing. Compared with controls, HIV repertoires had narrower CDR3 length ranges, and the network structure pointed to an antigen-experienced repertoire that shifted only slightly toward naive after ART.

The TCR was taken from a man between 25 and 39 years old with HIV. The V and J segments used are TRBV11-3 and TRBJ2-2; 9 bases in between match TRBD1. This specimen consisted of unsorted PBMCs, obtained at the start of antiretroviral therapy. The CDR3: CASSLGTGGLTGELFF. The nucleotide sequence is TGTGCCAGCAGCTTAGGCACAGGGGGCCTCACCGGGGAGCTGTTTTTT. With the rest looked up from the reference TRBV11-3 and TRBJ2-2 genes rather than sequenced, the full variable domain is EAGVVQSPRYKIIEKKQPVAFWCNPISGHNTLYWYLQNLGQGPELLIRYENEEAVDDSQLPKDRFSAERLKGVDSTLKIQPAELGDSAVYLCASSLGTGGLTGELFFGEGSRLTVL.